The 8 T cell receptor beta chains given below trace back to one sample, sequenced in a study of cytomegalovirus exposure and HLA in healthy donors. The PCR had 60 Vbeta and 13 Jbeta primers. TCRdb's table, derived via immunoSEQ multiplex PCR, lists solely in-frame clones and lacks some. The sample lists about 120,000 clones, 83% occurring once. Sequencing was performed on PBMCs. The receptors derive from a woman aged 40 to 49 in good health and CMV-seropositive.

This clone appeared a few times. The V call is TRBV11-2, the J call TRBJ2-7; 7 bases map to TRBD1. Germline lookup yields CDR1 SGHAT and CDR2 FQNNGV. This CDR3 spans 15 amino acids. V gave up 5 bases and J gave up 4 bases; unmatched junction bases: 11. The CDR3 nucleotides read TGTGCCAGCAGCCTGGGACAGCCAGTAATATACGAGCAGTACTTC. Amino acids: CASSLGQPVIYEQYF. The full variable domain, completed using reference TRBV11-2 and TRBJ2-7, is EAGVAQSPRYKIIEKRQSVAFWCNPISGHATLYWYQQILGQGPKLLIQFQNNGVVDDSQLPKDRFSAERLKGVDSTLKIQPAKLEDSAVYLCASSLGQPVIYEQYFGPGTRLTVT.

CDR3 coding DNA: TGTGCCAGCCGGACAGGTTATACAGATACGCAGTATTTT. Protein: CASRTGYTDTQYF. The gene calls are TRBV7-9 and TRBJ2-3, with TRBD1 matching 7 bases. The CDR3 totals 13 residues. The germline CDR1 and CDR2 sequences are SEHNR and FQNEAQ (reference sequence). V was pared by 8 bases and J by 3 bases, with 5 bases of the junction left unmatched.

The rearrangement joins TRBV28 to TRBJ2-7; D perhaps matches TRBD2 (6 bases). The germline V and J ends were trimmed by 5 bases and 1 base, with 12 bases remaining between them. The CDR3 sequence is 14 residues long. The V gene's germline CDR1 is MDHEN and CDR2 SYDVKM. The CDR3 DNA is TGTGCCAGCAGTACCCCACTAGCTTCCTACGAGCAGTACTTC. Translation gives CASSTPLASYEQYF. The complete variable domain, with remaining parts taken from reference TRBV28 and TRBJ2-7, reads DVKVTQSSRYLVKRTGEKVFLECVQDMDHENMFWYRQDPGLGLRLIYFSYDVKMKEKGDIPEGYSVSREKKERFSLILESASTNQTSMYLCASSTPLASYEQYFGPGTRLTVT.

This clone was seen more than once but under ten times. CDR3 protein: CASSEQNSNQPQHF. CDR3 bases: TGTGCCAGCAGTGAACAGAATAGCAATCAGCCCCAGCATTTT. The rearrangement uses TRBV6-5 and TRBJ1-5; D not resolved. V was shortened by 5 bases and J by 0 bases, with 8 bases between the two germline ends. From germline, CDR1 is MNHEY and CDR2 SVGAGI. This CDR3 is 14 amino acids long.

This clone turned up a few times. This sequence joins TRBV6-4 and TRBJ2-2, with TRBD1 identical over 8 bases. The CDR3 spans 13 residues. Germline V gives CDR1 MRHNA, CDR2 SNTAGT. Trimming at V came to 5 bases and at J to 7 bases, leaving 3 bases not matched to a gene. In DNA, the CDR3 is TGTGCCAGCAGTTCGACAGGGGTCGGGGAGCTGTTTTTT. Its translation: CASSSTGVGELFF.

V gene TRBV5-4 combines with J gene TRBJ1-1; 8 bases align to TRBD1. Looked up from germline, CDR1 is SGHNT and CDR2 is YYREEE (reference sequence). This CDR3 region has 16 residues. Unmatched junction bases numbered 5, after V lost 1 base and J lost 0 bases. CDR3 DNA sequence: TGTGCCAGCAGCTTGTACAGGGGGGCAATGAACACTGAAGCTTTCTTT. As protein: CASSLYRGAMNTEAFF.

The chain couples TRBV29-1 to TRBJ2-2; maybe TRBD2 (5 bases). V was cut by 6 bases and J by 6 bases, with 8 bases left in between. The CDR3 is 11 residues long. Germline CDR1 and CDR2: SQVTM and ANQGSEA. As DNA, the CDR3 is TGCAGCGTGGGAGCGGCCGGGGAGCTGTTTTTT. Its translation: CSVGAAGELFF.

This clone was seen just once. The chain employs TRBV19 and TRBJ1-1; D not resolved. Trimming took 9 bases from V and 0 from J, leaving 14 bases between them. Germline lookup yields CDR1 LNHDA and CDR2 SQIVND (reference sequence). There are 14 residues in the CDR3. For the CDR3, the DNA is TGTGCCAGCAGTTTTGGCGGCATGAACACTGAAGCTTTCTTT. It specifies CASSFGGMNTEAFF.